This is a list of T cell receptor beta chains from one sample in a study of T cells of healthy individuals. MiXCR, run by TCRdb on the 5' RACE reads, gives a single entry per CDR3 protein. The sample lists 63,000 or so distinct CDR3 sequences; around 15% were seen once. These TCRs come from a human donor in good health. Both conserved end residues are trimmed from each CDR3.

11,TRBJ1-1,TRBV20-1,SASKARNTEAF
14,TRBJ2-2,TRBV4-1,ASSQGAGANTGELF
11,TRBJ2-1,TRBV13,ASSLRTFGEQF
12,TRBJ1-2,TRBV7-9,ASSSSGELDGYT
11,TRBJ1-2,TRBV2,ASSVLRIYGYT
13,TRBJ2-7,TRBV7-8,ASTARPGTAYEQY
14,TRBJ2-2,TRBV4-3,ASSYRQGHGTGELF
11,TRBJ1-5,TRBV25-1,ASSGWGLQPQH
11,TRBJ2-7,TRBV29-1,SVRGRATYEQY
12,TRBJ2-1,TRBV7-2,ASSGLGPYNEQF
13,TRBJ1-5,TRBV4-1,ASSQDRHGNQPQH
11,TRBJ2-7,TRBV20-1,SARVDRVGGQY
12,TRBJ2-7,TRBV10-3,AIRARAGSYEQY
15,TRBJ2-2,TRBV3-1,ASSQFFRTVNTGELF
13,TRBJ2-1,TRBV12-3/TRBV12-4,ASSLRRKGYNEQF
12,TRBJ2-5,TRBV20-1,SARGPVSQETQY
11,TRBJ2-1,TRBV6-1,ASSGPPNPEQF
12,TRBJ1-4,TRBV3-1,ASSQELKTGKLF
11,TRBJ2-5,TRBV10-3,AISEQELETQY
10,TRBJ2-3,TRBV20-1,SVGGQADTQY
13,TRBJ2-3,TRBV25-1,ASSETGQAVGTQY
14,TRBJ2-7,TRBV6-5,ASSSPSDRGEYEQY
11,TRBJ1-5,TRBV12-3/TRBV12-4,ASSFGPNQPQH
13,TRBJ1-6,TRBV2,ASSDTSSYNSPLH
9,TRBJ2-5,TRBV7-9,ASSSFETQY
12,TRBJ1-6,TRBV7-2,ASREGYQNSPLH
10,TRBJ2-3,TRBV27,ASSRGTDTQY
14,TRBJ2-3,TRBV6-4,ASSDLTSGATDTQY
12,TRBJ2-5,TRBV20-1,SARASWEGETQY
10,TRBJ2-3,TRBV20-1,SAHSGRATQY
15,TRBJ2-1,TRBV2,ASSGGDRSSSYNEQF
13,TRBJ1-2,TRBV12-3/TRBV12-4,ASSLGQGASGGYT
10,TRBJ2-3,TRBV29-1,SGTGGADTQY
12,TRBJ2-7,TRBV4-2,ASSLLTATYEQY
13,TRBJ1-3,TRBV30,AWSMGQGAGNTIY
13,TRBJ2-3,TRBV15,ATRPGGQGADTQY
10,TRBJ1-2,TRBV29-1,SVDRDLYGYT
13,TRBJ1-5,TRBV20-1,SARRTVDSNQPQH
13,TRBJ2-7,TRBV5-1,ASSLGGSSSYEQY
12,TRBJ2-5,TRBV7-2,ASSPPGAQETQY
10,TRBJ1-2,TRBV4-1,ASSQGGGGYT
12,TRBJ2-1,TRBV20-1,SAPRQPGGHEQF
12,TRBJ1-2,TRBV3-1,ASRSRTRNYGYT
11,TRBJ2-1,TRBV5-1,ASSRDPLNEQF